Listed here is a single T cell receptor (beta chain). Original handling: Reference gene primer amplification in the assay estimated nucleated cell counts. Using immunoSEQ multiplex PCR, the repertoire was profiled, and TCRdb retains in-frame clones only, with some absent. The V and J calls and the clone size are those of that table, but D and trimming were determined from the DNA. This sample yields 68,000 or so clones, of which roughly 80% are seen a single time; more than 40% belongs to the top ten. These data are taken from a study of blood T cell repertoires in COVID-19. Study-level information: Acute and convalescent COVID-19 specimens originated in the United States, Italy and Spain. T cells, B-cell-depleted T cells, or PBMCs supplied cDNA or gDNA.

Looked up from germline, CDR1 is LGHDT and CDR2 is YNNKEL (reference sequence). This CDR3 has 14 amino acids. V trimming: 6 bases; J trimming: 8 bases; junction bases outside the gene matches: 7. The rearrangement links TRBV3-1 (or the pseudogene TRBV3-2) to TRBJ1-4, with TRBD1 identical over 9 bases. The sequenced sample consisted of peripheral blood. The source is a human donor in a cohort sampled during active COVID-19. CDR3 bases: TGTGCCAGCAGGAGGGACAGGGAAGGAGAAAAACTGTTTTTT. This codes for CASRRDREGEKLFF.